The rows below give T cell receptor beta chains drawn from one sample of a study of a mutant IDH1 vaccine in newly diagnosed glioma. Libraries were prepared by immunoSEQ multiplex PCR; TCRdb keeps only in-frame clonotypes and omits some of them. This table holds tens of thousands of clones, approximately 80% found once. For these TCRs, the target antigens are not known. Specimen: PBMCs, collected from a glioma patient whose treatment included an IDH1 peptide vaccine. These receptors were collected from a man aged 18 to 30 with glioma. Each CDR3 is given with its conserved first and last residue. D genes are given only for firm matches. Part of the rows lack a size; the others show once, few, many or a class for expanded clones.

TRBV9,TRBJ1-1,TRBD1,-,TGTGCCAGCAGCGTCTCTGGACAGGGGTGGAGTGAAGCTTTCTTT,CASSVSGQGWSEAFF
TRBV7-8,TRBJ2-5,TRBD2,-,TGTGCCAGCACCCCCCAGGTAGCGGGGCGGACAAAAGAGACCCAGTACTTC,CASTPQVAGRTKETQYF
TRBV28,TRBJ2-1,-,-,TGTGCCAGCAGCCCCGTGGGGACGATCAATGAGCAGTTCTTC,CASSPVGTINEQFF
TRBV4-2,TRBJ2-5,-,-,TGTGCCAGCAGCTCGGTGGAGACCCAGTACTTC,CASSSVETQYF
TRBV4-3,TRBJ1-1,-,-,TGCGCCAGCAGCCAAGCCCCCACATTGAACACTGAAGCTTTCTTT,CASSQAPTLNTEAFF
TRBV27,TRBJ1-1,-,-,TGTGCCAGCAGTTTAGGGGGGTCCAGAGAAGCTTTCTTT,CASSLGGSREAFF
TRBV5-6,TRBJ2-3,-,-,TGTGCCAGCAGCCTGGTATTTCCGGATACGCAGTATTTT,CASSLVFPDTQYF
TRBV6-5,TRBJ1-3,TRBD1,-,TGTGCCAGCAGTTACTCTTGGGGACAGGGGAGAAACACCATATATTTT,CASSYSWGQGRNTIYF
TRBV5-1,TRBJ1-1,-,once,TGCGCCAGCAGCTTGTACGGGGGTTTGGGGACTGAAGCTTTCTTT,CASSLYGGLGTEAFF
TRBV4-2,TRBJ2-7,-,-,TGTGCCAGCAGCCAAGATTTGAGGATCTCCTACGAGCAGTACTTC,CASSQDLRISYEQYF
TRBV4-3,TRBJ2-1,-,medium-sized,TGCGCCAGCAGCCAAGATCCCTTCTCCGGGGTAAGCAATGAGCAGTTCTTC,CASSQDPFSGVSNEQFF
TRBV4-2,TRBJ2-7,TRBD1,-,TGTGCCAGCAGCCAAGGGGCCCGGGGGCTGCGGGACAGGGTATCATACGAGCAGTACTTC,CASSQGARGLRDRVSYEQYF
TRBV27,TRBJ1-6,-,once,TGTGCCAGCAGTTTAAAGTCCTATAATTCACCCCTCCACTTT,CASSLKSYNSPLHF
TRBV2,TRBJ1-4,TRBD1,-,TGTGCCAGCAGCCGGGACAGGGGTGAAAAACTGTTTTTT,CASSRDRGEKLFF
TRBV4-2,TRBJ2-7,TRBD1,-,TGTGCCAGCAGCCAAGAGGGGGCCAGGGGGGAGCAGTACTTC,CASSQEGARGEQYF
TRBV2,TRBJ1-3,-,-,TGTGCCAGCAGTGGAGGAGCTTCTGGAAACACCATATATTTT,CASSGGASGNTIYF
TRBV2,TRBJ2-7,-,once,TGTGCCAGCAGTGAAATGGAGGGGGCGGCCAGCGAGCAGTACTTC,CASSEMEGAASEQYF
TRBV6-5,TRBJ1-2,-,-,TGTGCCAGCAGGGACCAGCTTAACTATGGCTACACCTTC,CASRDQLNYGYTF
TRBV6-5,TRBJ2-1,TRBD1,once,TGTGCCAGGCCGGGACAGGGGGTTTCCAATGAGCAGTTCTTC,CARPGQGVSNEQFF
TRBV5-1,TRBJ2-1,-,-,TGCGCCAGCAGGTGGGGGGCGCGTGAGCAGTTCTTC,CASRWGAREQFF
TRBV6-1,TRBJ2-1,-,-,TGTGCCAGCAGTGGAGGGGGGCTGTACAATGAGCAGTTCTTC,CASSGGGLYNEQFF
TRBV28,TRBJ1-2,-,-,TGTGCCAGCAGTTCCCTACCTCGACAGACCCTCCGTGGCTACACCTTC,CASSSLPRQTLRGYTF